This passage covers 21 T cell receptor beta chains from one sample sequenced in a study of early T cells in non-severe SARS-CoV-2 infection. Each CDR3 protein is one row after TCRdb ran MiXCR on the 5' RACE reads. Of tens of thousands of distinct CDR3 sequences listed, over 10% are singletons. The sequencing sample was made of whole blood. Receptors originate from an adult who was a healthcare worker with PCR-confirmed SARS-CoV-2 infection or an uninfected control (not recorded which).

This clonotype was counted ten times or more. V and J are TRBV2 and TRBJ2-1, with 11 bases matching TRBD2. The CDR3 has 14 amino acids. Trimming at V came to 6 bases and at J to 7 bases, leaving 5 bases not matched to a gene. The V gene's germline CDR1 is SNHLY and CDR2 FYNNEI. The CDR3 reads CASRTSGGGNEQFF. The CDR3 nucleotides read TGTGCCAGCAGAACTAGCGGGGGTGGGAATGAGCAGTTCTTC.

The gene calls are TRBV9 and TRBJ2-2, with D hard to call. The CDR3 sequence is 15 residues long. With 0 bases removed from V and 6 bases from J, the gap between germline ends came to 12 bases. In germline, CDR1 is SGDLS, CDR2 YYNGEE. Here the CDR3 DNA reads TGTGCCAGCAGCGTAGGAGTGGTTCAGGCCGGGGAGCTGTTTTTT. Protein sequence: CASSVGVVQAGELFF.

This clonotype occurred many times. V usage is TRBV6-1 and J usage is TRBJ2-1, with D unresolved. Germline V CDR1 and CDR2: MNHNS, SASEGT. The V gene lost 1 base and the J gene lost 2 bases, with 6 bases spanning the gap. This CDR3 contains 14 residues. In nucleotides, the CDR3 is TGTGCCAGCAGTGAAGGTATGCCCTACAATGAGCAGTTCTTC. Its translation is CASSEGMPYNEQFF.

This clonotype occurred a few times. V and J are TRBV20-1 and TRBJ1-1; 7 positions match TRBD1. With V trimmed by 3 bases and J by 5 bases, 9 bases remained unmatched. There are 14 residues in the CDR3. Germline CDR1 is DFQATT and CDR2 is SNEGSKA (reference sequence). The CDR3: CSASFEGAGTEAFF. The CDR3 DNA sequence: TGCAGTGCTAGCTTCGAGGGGGCAGGGACTGAAGCTTTCTTT.

The sample holds a few counts of this clonotype. V is TRBV5-6 and J is TRBJ1-2; the D is unclear. Trimming left V 6 bases short and J 7 bases short, with 16 bases between. The germline CDR1 and CDR2 sequences are SGHDT and YYEEEE. CDR3 length: 13 amino acids. CDR3 in amino acids: CASNMRGATGYTF. The CDR3 DNA reads as TGTGCCAGCAACATGCGGGGTGCAACTGGCTACACCTTC.

The chain has TRBV24-1 and TRBJ1-5, with D unresolved. Per germline, CDR1 KGHDR and CDR2 SFDVKD. The CDR3 contains 16 residues. V lost 4 bases, J lost 5 bases, and 17 bases lay in between. In DNA form, the CDR3 reads TGTGCCACCAGTGAACAACGCCCGGGAGGCTATCAGCCCCAGCATTTT. It codes for CATSEQRPGGYQPQHF.

The sample holds a few counts of this clonotype. This sequence joins TRBV2 and TRBJ1-4; D is unclear. Trimming took off 2 bases at V and 5 bases at J, with 12 bases between the two ends. The CDR3 runs to 15 residues. CDR1 and CDR2 (germline): SNHLY, FYNNEI. The CDR3, as DNA: TGTGCCAGCAGTGAATTAGTCGGCAGGAATGAAAAACTGTTTTTT. Protein product: CASSELVGRNEKLFF.

This clonotype was picked up many times. The chain recombines TRBV11-3 with TRBJ2-3; no definite D call. The CDR3 has 14 residues. Deletions cut 2 bases from V and 1 base from J, with 7 bases between. CDR1 is SGHNT, CDR2 YENEEA, per germline. The CDR3 coding sequence is TGTGCCAGCAGCTTAAAGATAGGCACAGATACGCAGTATTTT. It yields the protein CASSLKIGTDTQYF.

This clonotype showed up many times. V and J are TRBV7-8 and TRBJ2-7, with D perhaps TRBD2 (5 bases). The CDR3 sequence is 14 residues long. Trimming left V 5 bases short and J 3 bases short, with 14 bases between. CDR1 and CDR2 from the germline V gene are SGHVS and FQNEAQ. In nucleotides, the CDR3 is TGTGCCAGCAGCCACGGACTGCAAATCTACGAGCAGTACTTC. Translation gives CASSHGLQIYEQYF.

This clonotype was observed at least ten times. The chain recombines TRBV6-1 with TRBJ1-4; unclear D gene. The V end was cut by 3 bases, the J end by 4 bases, with 9 bases between. This CDR3 spans 14 amino acids. Germline CDR1 MNHNS, CDR2 SASEGT. CDR3 nucleotides: TGTGCCAGCAGTGAGGAGGGCCATAATGAAAAACTGTTTTTT. Translation: CASSEEGHNEKLFF.

There are many counts of this clonotype. The chain links TRBV20-1 to TRBJ2-3, with 10 bases fitting TRBD2. CDR3 length: 14 amino acids. Germline assignment: CDR1 DFQATT and CDR2 SNEGSKA (reference sequence). V lost 6 bases and J lost 1; bases outside the gene matches: 4. The CDR3 is CSAPLAGGTDTQYF. In DNA form, the CDR3 reads TGCAGTGCCCCCCTAGCGGGAGGCACAGATACGCAGTATTTT.

This clonotype was counted at least ten times. The chain is built from TRBV6-5 and TRBJ2-1; TRBD2 matches 10 bases. The CDR3 spans 13 residues. V lost 0 bases to trimming and J lost 15 bases; unmatched junction nucleotides: 5. CDR1 and CDR2 from the germline V gene are MNHEY and SVGAGI. The DNA for the CDR3 is TGTGCCAGCAGTTACTCCGGACTAGCGGCCCTGTTCTTC. Translation: CASSYSGLAALFF.

Of note for this clonotype: The junction departs from the called germline gene at one end, perhaps through a read error. The rearrangement joins TRBV5-6 to TRBJ1-4; D might be TRBD1 (5 bases). Germline-derived CDR1 and CDR2 are SGHDT and YYEEEE. This CDR3 region has 16 residues. CDR3: CASSHWTRSTNEKLIF. The CDR3 DNA sequence: TGTGCCAGCAGTCATTGGACACGCTCAACTAATGAAAAACTGATTTTT.

This clonotype has a count of ten or more. The chain uses TRBV6-5 and TRBJ2-1; possible D gene TRBD1, 6 bases. CDR3 size: 13 residues. The V and J ends lost 5 bases and 7 bases respectively, with 12 bases between them. The germline V gene encodes CDR1 MNHEY and CDR2 SVGAGI. Written as DNA, the CDR3 is TGTGCCAGCAGTGTGAACAGGGATAATGAGCAGTTCTTC. Residues: CASSVNRDNEQFF.

This clonotype was seen only a few times. V gene TRBV6-2 or TRBV6-3 combines with J gene TRBJ1-2; D may be TRBD1 (6 bases). Germline CDR1 is MNHEY and CDR2 is SVGEGT. Trimming took off 5 bases at V and 1 base at J, with 8 bases between the two ends. There are 13 residues in the CDR3. The CDR3 nucleotides read TGTGCCAGCAGTGAGGACAGTAACTATGGCTACACCTTC. Amino acid sequence: CASSEDSNYGYTF.

The rearrangement links TRBV29-1 to TRBJ2-7; 8 nucleotides match TRBD2. The CDR3 has 19 amino acids. The V gene's germline CDR1 is SQVTM and CDR2 ANQGSEA. V shed 3 bases and J 3 bases; nucleotides not matched to a gene: 22. The CDR3 coding sequence is TGCAGCGTTGAGATTCCCGTTAGCGGGGTGATCGCTGCTGACTACGAGCAGTACTTC. This translates into CSVEIPVSGVIAADYEQYF.

In its sample, this clonotype was seen many times. The chain employs TRBV12-3 or TRBV12-4 and TRBJ2-2; no clear D. Between the trimmed V and J ends, which lost 5 bases and 9 bases, there was a span of 10 bases. This CDR3 comprises 12 residues. This chain's CDR3 is CASSDVRRELFF. CDR3 DNA: TGTGCCAGCAGTGACGTACGAAGGGAGCTGTTTTTT.

The chain carries TRBV11-2 and TRBJ2-3; D not certain. Per germline, CDR1 SGHAT and CDR2 FQNNGV. V shed 3 bases and J shed 2 bases, with 9 bases lying between them. The CDR3 runs to 14 residues. The CDR3 here is CASSFSQNTDTQYF. Here the CDR3 DNA reads TGTGCCAGCAGCTTTTCCCAGAACACAGATACGCAGTATTTT.

This clonotype was counted ten times or more. This chain uses TRBV5-1 with TRBJ2-3, with D perhaps TRBD1 (6 bases). The germline V gene has CDR1 SGHRS and CDR2 YFSETQ. The ends were cut back, 6 bases at V and 1 base at J, with 15 bases in the middle. The CDR3 is made up of 15 amino acids. The CDR3 DNA reads as TGCGCCAGCAATGCCCGGGACACCCGCACAGATACGCAGTATTTT. It codes for CASNARDTRTDTQYF. The entire variable domain, with the rest obtained from reference TRBV5-1 and TRBJ2-3, is as follows: KAGVTQTPRYLIKTRGQQVTLSCSPISGHRSVSWYQQTPGQGLQFLFEYFSETQRNKGNFPGRFSGRQFSNSRSEMNVSTLELGDSALYLCASNARDTRTDTQYFGPGTRLTVL.

In this sample, this clonotype turned up many times. The chain links TRBV6-2 or TRBV6-3 to TRBJ2-1, with D perhaps assigned TRBD1 or TRBD2 (6 bases each). The V and J ends lost 4 bases and 9 bases respectively, with 13 bases between them. CDR1 is MNHEY, CDR2 SVGEGT, per germline. The CDR3 sequence is 13 residues long. CDR3 DNA: TGTGCCAGCAGTTTCCGACTAGGGGGTGAGCAGTTCTTC. Its protein is CASSFRLGGEQFF.

CDR3 bases: TGTGCCAGCAGTACCATGCGGACCGGTGGCAATCAGCCCCAGCATTTT. This encodes CASSTMRTGGNQPQHF. The chain combines TRBV6-1 with TRBJ1-5, with D uncertain. This CDR3 has 16 residues. Trimming left V 5 bases short and J 2 bases short, with 16 bases between. Germline loops: CDR1 MNHNS, CDR2 SASEGT.